These 2 T cell receptor beta chains originate from one sample sequenced in a study of T-cell reconstitution after alpha-beta-depleted transplantation in children. Unique molecular identifiers tagged the TCRbeta library. TCRdb called the PCR reads again in MiXCR, with one record for every CDR3 protein. Here the sample spans hundreds of thousands of distinct CDR3 sequences, around 16% being singletons. The material sequenced was PBMCs from the stem cell graft donor, taken from the stem cell graft. The receptors originated from a human donor who donated a stem cell graft to a child with acute myeloid leukemia.

This clonotype was seen ten or more times. V usage is TRBV20-1 and J usage is TRBJ1-1; TRBD1 might be the D (5 bases). This CDR3 has 14 amino acids. Trimming left V 5 bases short and J 0 bases short, with 13 bases between. CDR1 is DFQATT and CDR2 is SNEGSKA in the germline V gene (reference sequence). In nucleotides, the CDR3 is TGCAGTGCTCCTAGGGACGGCCTGAACACTGAAGCTTTCTTT. Protein: CSAPRDGLNTEAFF.

This clonotype appeared many times. The V call is TRBV20-1, the J call TRBJ1-1; perhaps TRBD1 as D (5 bases). The V end was cut by 3 bases, the J end by 5 bases, with 7 bases between. The CDR3 totals 11 residues. Germline loops: CDR1 DFQATT, CDR2 SNEGSKA (reference sequence). In DNA form, the CDR3 reads TGCAGTGCTAGTTGGGGGACTGAAGCTTTCTTT. As protein: CSASWGTEAFF.